This T cell receptor (beta chain) was sequenced in a study of blood T cells in healthy people across ages (dated by TCRdb to the mid-2010s). For the study in its entirety: In model experiments, roughly one uniquely barcoded TCR beta cDNA molecule per two T cells was captured by template switching. The study measured age-related changes in TCR beta repertoire diversity using deep sequencing normalized with unique cDNA molecular identifiers. Donors were grouped into four age groups: young (average about 15 years), middle-aged (roughly 38), aged (approximately 58) and long-lived (approximately 81). To avoid experimental bias, donors of different ages were spread randomly across the sequencing lanes. Using the same blood draw, the study looked at two additional independent replicas of 1 million unique cDNA reads for two donors, one aged 18 to 30 and the other aged 80 or older.

General study outcomes and caveats: Conclusive comparison of naive and antigen-experienced compartments was prevented by the profiling of bulk unsorted PBMCs. Because the CMV infection status of the donors was unknown, age-related changes in expanded clonotypes may potentially have been confounded. Estimates of total diversity from one million sequenced T cells were regarded as lower bounds and underestimates. Compared with the aged group, the long-lived group had more naive CD4+ T cells, fewer expanded clones and increased TCR diversity, suggesting age selection. A strong correlation was found between observed TCR beta diversity and the percentage of naive T cells measured by flow cytometry. As age increased, observed TCR beta diversity per million T cells dropped in a roughly linear way, and a significant reduction was already evident by age 40.

The donors were roughly 38 Caucasian individuals from Russia, aged 6 to 90 years, who were systemically healthy. Each donor gave ten milliliters of peripheral blood, drawn into EDTA-treated Vacutainer tubes. Ficoll-Paque density-gradient centrifugation was used to isolate PBMCs, with at least 6.5 million per sample. Trizol reagent was used to extract total RNA from PBMCs, with at least 5 micrograms per sample. Naive CD45RAhigh/CD27high T cell percentages were measured by flow cytometry on a PBMC aliquot from every donor. Libraries were prepared through 5' RACE. These reads were obtained on an Illumina HiSeq 2500. A second PCR of roughly 7 to 11 cycles was performed with a sample-barcoded 5' primer and a J-beta primer mix. A template-switch 5' adaptor carrying 12 random nucleotides introduced a unique molecular identifier onto each TCR beta cDNA molecule. Each sample yielded at least 2.5 million CDR3-containing paired-end reads. First-strand cDNA synthesis was performed from all RNA using the Mint cDNA synthesis kit, with priming by a TRBC-specific oligonucleotide. After uracil-DNA glycosylase treatment, a first 18-cycle PCR used universal primers M1SS and BC2_uni_R on all cDNA. As for the authors' bioinformatics: Normalization of each sample was performed by random selection of 1 million high-quality reads, each carrying a distinct molecular identifier. Instead of being binned into consensus sequences, reads with shared molecular identifiers were discarded. MiTCR, set to a Q25 quality threshold and the strictest error-elimination algorithm, was used for CDR3 identification, clonotype clustering and error correction. A nonparametric unseen species model with Euler transformation was used to estimate lower-bound total TCR beta diversity. Clones were called with MiXCR by TCRdb after fastp trimmed the public reads at Q25, and only in-frame beta chains were retained. Identical CDR3 proteins give one entry, which carries the most common genes and DNA. The V and J calls, along with clone size, are taken from TCRdb and not from the paper's own processing. Counted in this sample were just under 750,000 distinct CDR3 sequences; around a fifth of them appeared once. The top ten hold approximately 20% of the sample.

As concerns this clonotype: Its antigen specificity is not known. No much larger clonotype is one base removed from it; base qualities were not supplied.

V loses 1 base, J loses 3 bases, and the germline ends lie 6 bases apart. Taken from the germline V gene (reference sequence), the CDR1 and CDR2 loops are GTSNPN and SVGIG. Counted from cysteine to phenylalanine, this CDR3 has 13 amino acids. Of the read, only the CDR3 DNA is kept; its 39 bases are in frame from base 1. The receptor comes from a man in his 70s in good health. Sequenced: blood. The chain links TRBV30 with TRBJ2-2, with TRBD1 perhaps the D gene, on 5 matching bases. CDR3 region: CAWSGQYTGELFF. At the DNA level, the sequence is TGTGCCTGGAGTGGACAGTACACCGGGGAGCTGTTTTTT.